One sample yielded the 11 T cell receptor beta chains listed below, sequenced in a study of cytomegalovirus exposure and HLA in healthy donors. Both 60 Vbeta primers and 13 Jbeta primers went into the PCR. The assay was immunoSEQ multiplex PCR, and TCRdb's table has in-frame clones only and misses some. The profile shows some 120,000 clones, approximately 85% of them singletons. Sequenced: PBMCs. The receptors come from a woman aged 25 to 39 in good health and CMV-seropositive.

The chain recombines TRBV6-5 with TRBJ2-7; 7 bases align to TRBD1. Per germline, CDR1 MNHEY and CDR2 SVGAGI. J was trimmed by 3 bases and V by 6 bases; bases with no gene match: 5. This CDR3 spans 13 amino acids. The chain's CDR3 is CASRRDSYYEQYF. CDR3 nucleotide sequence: TGTGCCAGCAGGAGGGACAGCTACTACGAGCAGTACTTC.

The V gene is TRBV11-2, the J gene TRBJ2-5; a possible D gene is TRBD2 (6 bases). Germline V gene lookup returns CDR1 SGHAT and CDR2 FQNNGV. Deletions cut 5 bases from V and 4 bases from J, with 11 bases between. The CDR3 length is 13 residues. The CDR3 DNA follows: TGTGCCAGCAGCCCGGGACTCGGAGAGACCCAGTACTTC. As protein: CASSPGLGETQYF.

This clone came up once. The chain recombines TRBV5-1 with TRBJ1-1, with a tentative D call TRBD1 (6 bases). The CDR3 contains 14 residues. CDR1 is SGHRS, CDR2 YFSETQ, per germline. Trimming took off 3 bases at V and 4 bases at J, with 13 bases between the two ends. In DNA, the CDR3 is TGCGCCAGCAGCTCATACAGGGCTGGCACTGAAGCTTTCTTT. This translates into CASSSYRAGTEAFF.

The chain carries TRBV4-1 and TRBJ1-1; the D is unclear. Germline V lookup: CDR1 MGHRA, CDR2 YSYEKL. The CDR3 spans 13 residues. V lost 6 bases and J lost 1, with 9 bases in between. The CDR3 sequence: CASSTRGNTEAFF. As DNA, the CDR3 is TGCGCCAGCAGTACCCGGGGGAACACTGAAGCTTTCTTT.

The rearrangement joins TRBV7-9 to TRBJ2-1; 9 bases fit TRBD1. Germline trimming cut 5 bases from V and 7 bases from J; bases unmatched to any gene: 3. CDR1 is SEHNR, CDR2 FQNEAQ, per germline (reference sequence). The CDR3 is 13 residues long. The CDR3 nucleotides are TGTGCCAGCAGCCTTGGGACAGGGAATGAGCAGTTCTTC. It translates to CASSLGTGNEQFF.

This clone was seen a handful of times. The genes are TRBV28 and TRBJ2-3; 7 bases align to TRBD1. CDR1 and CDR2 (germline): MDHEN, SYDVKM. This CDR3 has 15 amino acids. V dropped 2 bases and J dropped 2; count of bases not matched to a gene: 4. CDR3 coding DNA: TGTGCCAGCAGTTTAAGGGGGCGGGTCACAGATACGCAGTATTTT. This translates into CASSLRGRVTDTQYF.

The CDR3 spells CASSPRGGRDTQYF. The CDR3 DNA reads as TGTGCCAGCAGCCCTCGGGGGGGGAGAGATACGCAGTATTTT. The rearrangement joins TRBV11-1 to TRBJ2-3; 8 bases line up with TRBD2. Germline CDR1 reads SGHAT; CDR2 reads FQDESV (reference sequence). Losses at the gene ends were 5 bases for V and 5 bases for J; bases not matched to a gene: 6. The CDR3 covers 14 residues.

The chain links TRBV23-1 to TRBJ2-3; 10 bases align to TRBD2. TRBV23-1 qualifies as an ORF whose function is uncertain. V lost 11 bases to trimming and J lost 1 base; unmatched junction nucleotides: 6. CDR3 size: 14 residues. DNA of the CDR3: TGCGCCGATGGTGGACTAGCGGGCACAGATACGCAGTATTTT. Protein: CADGGLAGTDTQYF.

The chain's CDR3 is CASSPQGLNTEAFF. CDR3 DNA sequence: TGTGCCAGCTCACCACAGGGGTTGAACACTGAAGCTTTCTTT. The rearrangement links TRBV18 to TRBJ1-1, with D perhaps TRBD1 (5 bases). The CDR3 length is 14 residues. V was pared by 1 base and J by 0 bases, with 6 bases between. In germline, CDR1 is KGHSH, CDR2 LQKENI.

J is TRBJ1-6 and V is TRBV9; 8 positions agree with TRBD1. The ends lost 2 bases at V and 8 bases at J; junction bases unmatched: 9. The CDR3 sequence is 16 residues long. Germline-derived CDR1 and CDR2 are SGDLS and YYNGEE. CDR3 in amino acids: CASSVGQGARDSPLHF. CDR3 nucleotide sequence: TGTGCCAGCAGCGTGGGGCAGGGGGCGCGTGATTCACCCCTCCACTTT.

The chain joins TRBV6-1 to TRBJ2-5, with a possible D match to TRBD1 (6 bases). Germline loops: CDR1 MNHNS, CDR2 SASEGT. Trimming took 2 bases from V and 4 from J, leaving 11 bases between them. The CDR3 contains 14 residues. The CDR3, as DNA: TGTGCCAGCAGTGAAAGGGGCAGGGGAGAGACCCAGTACTTC. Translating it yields CASSERGRGETQYF.